This T cell receptor (beta chain) stems from a study of CD8+CD57+ T cells in acquired aplastic anemia. Turning to the study itself: The average for DNA from sorted CD4+ and CD8+ cells was roughly 3 ug. Healthy donors gave around 9.9 million reads on average for CD4+ cells. Findings of the study overall: Levels of CD8+ Simpson's diversity were not significantly distinct in patients versus controls. Around 29 CD8+ CDR3 sequences were shared between patients and controls.

At least ten counts were recorded for this clonotype. No antigen is known for it. Investigators profiled TCR beta VDJ and CDR3 from genomic DNA template. TCRdb analysed the reads with MiXCR anew, one entry per CDR3 protein. The sample lists some 410,000 distinct CDR3 sequences; 65% to 80% were seen once. Source material: sorted CD4+, CD8+, or CD8+CD57+ T cells (not recorded which) from PBMCs. This TCR came from a human donor in good health, serving as a control.

In DNA form, the CDR3 reads TGTGCCAGCAGACATACCCGGGACACAGCACCTCTCTCTGGAAACACCATATATTTT. Protein: CASRHTRDTAPLSGNTIYF. The chain joins TRBV7-9 to TRBJ1-3; tentative D call: TRBD1 (6 bases). The CDR3 is 19 amino acids. The germline V gene has CDR1 SEHNR and CDR2 FQNEAQ (reference sequence). Trimming stripped 6 bases from V and 0 bases from J, with 24 bases between. The full variable domain, in which reference TRBV7-9 and TRBJ1-3 provide the parts outside the CDR3, is DTGVSQNPRHKITKRGQNVTFRCDPISEHNRLYWYRQTLGQGPEFLTYFQNEAQLEKSRLLSDRFSAERPKGSFSTLEIQRTEQGDSAMYLCASRHTRDTAPLSGNTIYFGEGSWLTVV.